This T cell receptor beta chain was observed in a study of blood T cells in healthy people across ages. Study-level results: Among long-lived donors, naive CD4+ cells were more numerous and diversity higher than in aged donors.

A note on this clonotype: Antigen specificity is unknown.

Alongside a J-beta primer mix, a sample-barcoded 5' primer served in a second PCR lasting about 7 to 12 cycles. TCRdb re-analysed the 5' RACE reads in MiXCR, keeping a single row per CDR3 protein. Altogether approximately 600,000 distinct CDR3 sequences are present, roughly 58% being singletons, with the ten largest covering over 30%. V was clipped by 5 bases and J by 13 bases; unmatched bases: 8. Germline-derived CDR1 and CDR2 are DFQATT and SNEGSKA (reference sequence). This CDR3 comprises 13 residues. Russia was home to the donors, healthy Caucasian individuals aged roughly 6 to 90. Investigators took 9.5 to 10 milliliters of peripheral blood from every donor.

V and J are TRBV20-1 and TRBJ2-1, with 13 bases lining up with TRBD2. The receptor was derived from a man in his sixties in good health. The sequenced material came from blood. The CDR3 loop reads CSALPRTSGGQFF. DNA for the CDR3: TGCAGTGCTCTCCCCCGGACTAGCGGGGGTCAGTTCTTC.